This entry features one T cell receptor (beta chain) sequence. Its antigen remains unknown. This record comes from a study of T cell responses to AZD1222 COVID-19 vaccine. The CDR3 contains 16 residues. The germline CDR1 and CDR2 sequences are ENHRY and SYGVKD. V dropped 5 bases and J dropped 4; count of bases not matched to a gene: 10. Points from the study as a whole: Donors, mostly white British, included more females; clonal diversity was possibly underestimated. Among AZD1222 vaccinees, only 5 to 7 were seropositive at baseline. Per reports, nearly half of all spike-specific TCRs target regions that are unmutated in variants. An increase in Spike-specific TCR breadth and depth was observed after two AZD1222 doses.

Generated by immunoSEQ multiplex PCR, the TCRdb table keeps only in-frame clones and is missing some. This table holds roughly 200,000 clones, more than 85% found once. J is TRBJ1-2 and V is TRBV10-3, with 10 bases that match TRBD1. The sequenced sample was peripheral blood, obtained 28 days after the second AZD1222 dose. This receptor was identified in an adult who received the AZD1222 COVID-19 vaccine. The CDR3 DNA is TGTGCCATCAGTTCTTCCGGGACAGGGGCTGGCTATGGCTACACCTTC. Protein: CAISSSGTGAGYGYTF.